Reported below is one T cell receptor (beta chain). Clones were sequenced by immunoSEQ multiplex PCR, and TCRdb holds only the in-frame ones, with some missing. The table records about 320,000 clones, about 85% of them present only once. The data are from a study of Ad26.COV2.S vaccination and SARS-CoV-2 variants. Treatment here: approximately 18 received Ad26.COV2.S at low or high dose, single or two shots; roughly five received placebo; per-sample allocation not given. The study sampled participants on day 63 after the first vaccine or placebo injection. The V and J ends lost 1 base and 7 bases, in that order; junction bases with no gene match: 5. Germline V gene data show CDR1 as KGHDR and CDR2 as SFDVKD. The CDR3 extends over 15 amino acids.

The chain carries TRBV24-1 and TRBJ2-5, with 10 bases aligning to TRBD1. The TCR sequence derives from a person between 18 and 65 years old who received the Ad26.COV2.S COVID-19 vaccine or a placebo. This material consisted of peripheral blood, taken in a trial of Ad26.COV2.S vaccine versus placebo. DNA of the CDR3: TGTGCCACCAGTGATTTACCGGACAGGGGGTTGACCCAGTACTTC. It yields the protein CATSDLPDRGLTQYF.